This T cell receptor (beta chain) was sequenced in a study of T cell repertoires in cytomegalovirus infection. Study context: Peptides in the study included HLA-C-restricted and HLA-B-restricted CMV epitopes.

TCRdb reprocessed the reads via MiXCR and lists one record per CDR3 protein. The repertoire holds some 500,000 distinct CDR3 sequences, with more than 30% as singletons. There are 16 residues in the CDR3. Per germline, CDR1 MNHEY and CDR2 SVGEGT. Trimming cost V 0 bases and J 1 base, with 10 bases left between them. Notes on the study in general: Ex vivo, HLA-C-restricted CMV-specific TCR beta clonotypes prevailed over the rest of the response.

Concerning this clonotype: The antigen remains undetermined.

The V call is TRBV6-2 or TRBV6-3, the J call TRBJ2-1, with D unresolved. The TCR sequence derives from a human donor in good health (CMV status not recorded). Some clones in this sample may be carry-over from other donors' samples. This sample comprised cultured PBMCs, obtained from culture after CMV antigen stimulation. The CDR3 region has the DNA TGTGCCAGCAGTTACTCGATTCAGACGTCCTACAATGAGCAGTTCTTC. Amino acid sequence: CASSYSIQTSYNEQFF.